The next 29 T cell receptor beta chains were all read from a single sample in a study of cytomegalovirus exposure and HLA in healthy donors. 13 Jbeta primers and 60 Vbeta primers were used for the PCR. Libraries were prepared by immunoSEQ multiplex PCR; TCRdb keeps only in-frame clonotypes and omits some of them. The sample lists tens of thousands of clones; over 75% were seen once. Sample: PBMCs. The receptor source for this set is a man aged 50 to 59 in good health and CMV-seronegative.

The chain employs TRBV5-1 and TRBJ2-3; maybe TRBD1 (5 bases). CDR1 and CDR2 from the germline V gene are SGHRS and YFSETQ. This CDR3 has 15 amino acids. V was cut by 0 bases and J by 1 base, with 9 bases left in between. DNA for the CDR3: TGCGCCAGCAGCTTGGGGGGCGTACGCACAGATACGCAGTATTTT. Its translation is CASSLGGVRTDTQYF.

The chain carries TRBV7-3 and TRBJ2-1, with 8 bases that match TRBD2. The CDR3 spans 17 residues. V lost 4 bases, J lost 2 bases, and 10 bases stayed unmatched. CDR1 is SGHTA, CDR2 FQGTGA, per germline. The DNA for the CDR3 is TGTGCCAGCAGCTCGTACAGCGGGAGTGGGACCTACAATGAGCAGTTCTTC. Translation: CASSSYSGSGTYNEQFF.

V usage is TRBV11-2 and J usage is TRBJ2-7; the D is unclear. Germline assignment: CDR1 SGHAT and CDR2 FQNNGV. Trimming pared 0 bases from V and 3 bases from J, leaving 3 bases between. The CDR3 contains 12 residues. The CDR3 reads CASSLDHYEQYF. CDR3 DNA sequence: TGTGCCAGCAGCTTAGACCACTACGAGCAGTACTTC.

This rearrangement joins TRBV7-3 to TRBJ2-6, with 8 nucleotides matching TRBD2. Germline loops: CDR1 SGHTA, CDR2 FQGTGA. The length of the CDR3 is 18 residues. V was pared by 2 bases and J by 3 bases, with 9 bases of the junction left unmatched. CDR3 region: CASSLPQAGAGGANVLTF. As DNA, the CDR3 is TGTGCCAGCAGCTTACCCCAAGCGGGAGCCGGTGGGGCCAACGTCCTGACTTTC.

The V call is TRBV4-2, the J call TRBJ2-3, with 11 bases that match TRBD2. The length of the CDR3 is 16 residues. Germline V gene sequence: CDR1 LGHNA, CDR2 YNFKEQ. With 1 base clipped from V and 6 bases from J, the junction kept 6 bases outside the gene matches. The CDR3 loop is CASSQGSGRALDTQYF. CDR3 coding DNA: TGTGCCAGCAGCCAAGGTAGCGGGAGGGCCCTGGATACGCAGTATTTT.

The rearrangement uses TRBV5-4 and TRBJ2-5; TRBD1 aligns across 9 bases. The J call is uncertain, as TRBJ2-7 better fits the DNA end. This CDR3 has 16 residues. Per germline, CDR1 SGHNT and CDR2 YYREEE (reference sequence). CDR3 amino acids: CASSLADGTGLYEQYF. The CDR3 DNA reads TGTGCCAGCAGCTTGGCCGACGGGACAGGGCTCTACGAGCAGTACTTC.

V gene TRBV28 combines with J gene TRBJ1-5; 10 bases map to TRBD1. This CDR3 has 16 amino acids. The V gene end was trimmed by 3 bases and the J gene end by 0 bases; junction bases not matched to a gene: 2. Germline values: CDR1 MDHEN, CDR2 SYDVKM. The CDR3 DNA sequence: TGTGCCAGCAGTTTTCGGGACAGGGGTAGCAATCAGCCCCAGCATTTT. Translated, it gives CASSFRDRGSNQPQHF.

The J gene is TRBJ2-5, the V gene TRBV11-2, with D possibly being TRBD1 (6 bases). This CDR3 region has 14 residues. Germline lookup yields CDR1 SGHAT and CDR2 FQNNGV. V was pared by 8 bases and J by 4 bases, with 17 bases between. The CDR3 sequence is CASPPGARRETQYF. Here the CDR3 DNA reads TGTGCCAGCCCTCCAGGGGCTCGGAGAGAGACCCAGTACTTC.

The chain recombines TRBV5-1 with TRBJ2-1, with 13 bases identical to TRBD2. The CDR3 covers 17 residues. The germline V gene has CDR1 SGHRS and CDR2 YFSETQ. V was clipped by 0 bases and J by 5 bases; unmatched bases: 5. The CDR3 sequence: CASSLGLAGGLNNEQFF. The CDR3 region has the DNA TGCGCCAGCAGCTTGGGACTAGCGGGAGGTTTAAACAATGAGCAGTTCTTC. The variable domain in full, with the rest retrieved from reference TRBV5-1 and TRBJ2-1, is KAGVTQTPRYLIKTRGQQVTLSCSPISGHRSVSWYQQTPGQGLQFLFEYFSETQRNKGNFPGRFSGRQFSNSRSEMNVSTLELGDSALYLCASSLGLAGGLNNEQFFGPGTRLTVL.

CDR3: CASSPRQNEAFF. The CDR3, as DNA: TGTGCCAGCAGCCCTAGACAGAATGAAGCTTTCTTT. The chain employs TRBV7-9 and TRBJ1-1; the D gene is possibly TRBD1 (5 bases). The length of the CDR3 is 12 residues. The V gene's germline CDR1 is SEHNR and CDR2 FQNEAQ (reference sequence). Trimming took off 5 bases at V and 7 bases at J, with 11 bases between the two ends.

This clone was recorded only once. V is TRBV6-5 and J is TRBJ2-3; 7 bases match TRBD2. V gave up 4 bases and J gave up 3 bases; unmatched junction bases: 4. CDR3 length: 14 amino acids. Germline V gene lookup returns CDR1 MNHEY and CDR2 SVGAGI. The CDR3 protein is CASSWEGPTDTQYF. The CDR3 DNA sequence: TGTGCCAGCAGTTGGGAGGGCCCAACAGATACGCAGTATTTT.

The chain recombines TRBV4-1 with TRBJ2-3, with D perhaps TRBD2 (5 bases). The CDR3 covers 17 residues. Germline assignment: CDR1 MGHRA and CDR2 YSYEKL. Trimming removed 1 base from V and 6 bases from J, with 20 bases in between. The chain's CDR3 is CASSQGGGGPLKDTQYF. The CDR3 bases are TGCGCCAGCAGCCAAGGGGGTGGCGGGCCGCTAAAGGATACGCAGTATTTT.

The chain is built from TRBV14 and TRBJ2-5; D perhaps matches TRBD1 (6 bases). The end of the DNA fits TRBJ2-7 better, so the J call may be wrong. This CDR3 region has 15 residues. Looked up from germline, CDR1 is SGHDN and CDR2 is FVKESK. The CDR3 DNA follows: TGTGCCAGCAGCCAAATGTCAGGGGCGTTTTACGAGCAGTACTTC. Amino acids: CASSQMSGAFYEQYF.

The V gene is TRBV29-1, the J gene TRBJ2-4; 9 bases fit TRBD1. Looked up from germline, CDR1 is SQVTM and CDR2 is ANQGSEA. V trimming: 2 bases; J trimming: 1 base; junction bases outside the gene matches: 3. This CDR3 contains 15 residues. CDR3 sequence reads: CSVEIQGAAKNIQYF. CDR3 nucleotides: TGCAGCGTTGAAATACAGGGGGCTGCCAAAAACATTCAGTACTTC.

This clone was found a few times. This chain connects TRBV6-5 to TRBJ2-3; TRBD1 aligns across 10 bases. The CDR3 is 15 amino acids. Per germline, CDR1 MNHEY and CDR2 SVGAGI. The junction had 5 bases not matched to a gene; V was cut back by 4 bases and J by 4 bases. CDR3: CASSSGTGVSDTQYF. The CDR3 bases are TGTGCCAGCAGTTCCGGGACAGGGGTCTCAGATACGCAGTATTTT.

V is TRBV28 and J is TRBJ2-7, with 7 bases lining up with TRBD1. This CDR3 is built from 15 residues. The ends lost 5 bases at V and 2 bases at J; junction bases unmatched: 9. Per the germline V gene, CDR1 is MDHEN and CDR2 is SYDVKM. The CDR3 here is CASSDGTAKPYEQYF. CDR3 DNA: TGTGCCAGCAGTGATGGGACAGCTAAACCCTACGAGCAGTACTTC.

This chain joins TRBV4-2 and TRBJ2-2, with a possible D match to TRBD2 (5 bases). The CDR3 consists of 16 residues. V lost 4 bases and J lost 4, with 16 bases in between. Germline assignment: CDR1 LGHNA and CDR2 YNFKEQ. The CDR3 DNA reads as TGTGCCAGCAGCCCCCGTTGGGTGGGGAGCACCGGGGAGCTGTTTTTT. Translated: CASSPRWVGSTGELFF.

This chain uses TRBV6-1 with TRBJ2-5; D may be TRBD1 (5 bases). Trimming shortened V by 2 bases and J by 4 bases, and 11 bases separated the two germline ends. Germline V CDR1 and CDR2: MNHNS, SASEGT. This CDR3 region has 14 residues. CDR3 DNA: TGTGCCAGCAGTGAAAGGGCAGGGCCAGAGACCCAGTACTTC. Its protein product is CASSERAGPETQYF.

The chain uses TRBV10-1 and TRBJ1-5; 8 positions match TRBD1. Germline V gene lookup returns CDR1 WNHNN and CDR2 SYGVQD (reference sequence). The CDR3 consists of 18 residues. J lost 0 bases, V lost 4 bases, and 11 bases had no gene match. The CDR3 DNA is TGCGCCAGCAGTGCCTTTAGGACAGGGAGTGTTAGCAATCAGCCCCAGCATTTT. It translates to CASSAFRTGSVSNQPQHF.

The chain has TRBV9 and TRBJ2-7; 11 positions agree with TRBD2. This CDR3 contains 16 residues. J was trimmed by 1 base and V by 3 bases; bases with no gene match: 6. Germline values: CDR1 SGDLS, CDR2 YYNGEE. In nucleotides, the CDR3 is TGTGCCAGCAGCGACCCTACTAGCGGGGGTTCCTACGAGCAGTACTTC. It encodes CASSDPTSGGSYEQYF.

CDR3 nucleotide sequence: TGTGCCAGCAGCCAAGACTACCAGGCGTACGAGCAGTACTTC. It codes for CASSQDYQAYEQYF. This chain uses TRBV4-2 with TRBJ2-7; the D is unclear. The germline V gene encodes CDR1 LGHNA and CDR2 YNFKEQ. The CDR3 is 14 amino acids. The V and J ends lost 0 bases and 4 bases respectively, with 10 bases between them.

The gene calls are TRBV28 and TRBJ2-7, with a weak D call TRBD1 (5 bases). Germline CDR1 MDHEN, CDR2 SYDVKM. The CDR3 loop spans 16 amino acids. V lost 3 bases, J lost 1 base, and 16 bases lay in between. The CDR3 sequence: CASSFQRARQSYEQYF. The CDR3 DNA sequence: TGTGCCAGCAGTTTCCAACGCGCCCGACAGTCCTACGAGCAGTACTTC. Using reference TRBV28 and TRBJ2-7 for the parts outside the CDR3, the full variable domain is DVKVTQSSRYLVKRTGEKVFLECVQDMDHENMFWYRQDPGLGLRLIYFSYDVKMKEKGDIPEGYSVSREKKERFSLILESASTNQTSMYLCASSFQRARQSYEQYFGPGTRLTVT.

CDR3 nucleotide sequence: TGCGCCAGCAGTGGTGGGGAGACCGTCTCCTACAATGAGCAGTTCTTC. Translation gives CASSGGETVSYNEQFF. The rearrangement joins TRBV10-1 to TRBJ2-1; D might be TRBD2 (5 bases). The germline V gene has CDR1 WNHNN and CDR2 SYGVQD (reference sequence). The CDR3 has 16 residues. With 4 bases removed from V and 0 bases from J, the gap between germline ends came to 13 bases.

The rearrangement links TRBV10-3 to TRBJ2-7; possibly TRBD1 for D (9 bases). Germline-derived CDR1 and CDR2 are ENHRY and SYGVKD. Trimming removed 10 bases from V and 0 bases from J, with 19 bases in between. This CDR3 spans 15 amino acids. For the CDR3, the DNA is TGTGCCACGTCGGGAGGGGGACAGGGCTCCTACGAGCAGTACTTC. Amino acid sequence: CATSGGGQGSYEQYF.

The chain is built from TRBV19 and TRBJ1-1, with D unresolved. The CDR3 is 13 amino acids. The V end lost 5 bases, the J end lost 0 bases, and 7 bases lay between the germline ends. In germline, CDR1 is LNHDA, CDR2 SQIVND (reference sequence). CDR3 amino acids: CASSAQVNTEAFF. The CDR3 DNA reads TGTGCCAGTAGTGCGCAGGTGAACACTGAAGCTTTCTTT.

The V and J genes are TRBV6-6 and TRBJ2-5; 7 nucleotides line up with TRBD1. Germline CDR1 MNHNY, CDR2 SVGAGI (reference sequence). V shed 6 bases, J shed 7 bases, and the junction held 11 bases outside the gene matches. This CDR3 has 14 residues. The CDR3 protein is CASSPTRQGGTQYF. The CDR3 DNA reads TGTGCCAGCAGCCCTACTCGACAGGGTGGGACCCAGTACTTC.

A word on this clone: In the same sample, other DNA sequences code for this CDR3. This sequence joins TRBV7-2 and TRBJ1-1; unclear D gene. This CDR3 has 14 residues. The germline V and J ends were trimmed by 2 bases and 5 bases, with 12 bases remaining between them. Germline V CDR1 and CDR2: SGHTA, FQGNSA. For the CDR3, the DNA is TGTGCCAGCAGCTTAACCGACCGGGGAACTGAAGCTTTCTTT. Translated: CASSLTDRGTEAFF. Full variable domain (rest looked up from reference TRBV7-2 and TRBJ1-1): GAGVSQSPSNKVTEKGKDVELRCDPISGHTALYWYRQSLGQGLEFLIYFQGNSAPDKSGLPSDRFSAERTGGSVSTLTIQRTQQEDSAVYLCASSLTDRGTEAFFGQGTRLTVV.

The rearrangement uses TRBV5-4 and TRBJ2-7; D is uncertain. CDR3 length: 9 amino acids. CDR1 is SGHNT and CDR2 is YYREEE in the germline V gene (reference sequence). CDR3 in amino acids: CASSLDGSV. In DNA, the CDR3 is TGTGCCAGCAGCTTGGATGGAAGCGTC.

The V call is TRBV6-5, the J call TRBJ2-5; 8 bases align to TRBD1. The better agreement between TRBJ2-7 and the DNA end casts doubt on the J call. Germline CDR1 MNHEY, CDR2 SVGAGI. This CDR3 is built from 16 residues. CDR3 sequence (DNA): TGTGCCAGCAGTTACGCCCTCTATGCAGGGGGCAACGAGCAGTACTTC. It encodes CASSYALYAGGNEQYF.